The sequence of this T cell receptor (beta chain) was determined in a study of T-cell memory formation after mild COVID-19. Study-level background: Largely, TCR clusters stayed within a single donor. Whole-study findings and limits: The CD4+ clones that contracted clustered mainly within CM and EM, and the CD8+ clones concentrated in EMRA. There were some responding clones in pre-infection memory, which suggested that cross-reactive memory had joined.

This CDR3 comprises 16 residues. V lost 0 bases to trimming and J lost 2 bases; unmatched junction nucleotides: 6. CDR1 is MNHEY and CDR2 is SVGAGI in the germline V gene. TCRdb reanalysed the 5' RACE reads using MiXCR and keeps one entry per CDR3 protein. The sample contains more than 150,000 distinct CDR3 sequences, about 22% of which appear only once. This clonotype turned up a few times. What it binds is unknown. The genes are TRBV6-5 and TRBJ1-1, with 7 bases fitting TRBD1. This TCR came from an adult woman who had mild COVID-19 (a few samples of this study predate the infection). Cell type and time point are not known. Sequencing was done on a sample of PBMCs or a T cell subset sorted from them (not recorded which). CDR3 in DNA: TGTGCCAGCAGTTACTCGAAAGGGGGCGTTAACACTGAAGCTTTCTTT. This gives the protein CASSYSKGGVNTEAFF.